This T cell receptor (beta chain) was identified in a study of shared clonotypes between healthy human individuals (dated by TCRdb to the early 2020s). Context from the whole study: The cohort included three men and a couple of women between 18 and 49 years of age. For each donor, three plates each were used for CD4 naive and CD4 memory, two plates were used for CD8 naive, and one plate was used for CD8 memory. To estimate repertoire size and how much clonotypes are shared between individuals, the study performed deep sequencing of blood TCR repertoires from roughly five healthy adults. To increase sequencing depth and limit assay-specific biases, different laboratories used diverse techniques to prepare libraries and sequence TCR repertoires. Leukapheresis yielded between about 0.9 and 8.9 billion PBMCs per donor.

General study outcomes and caveats: Based on pairwise subsampling, the degree of clonotype sharing among donors was expected to be affected by sequencing depth. The small number of donors limited the genetic and exposure-history diversity represented. Larger estimated clonotype richness was generally found for naive subsets than for memory subsets. Higher generation probabilities were observed for clonotypes shared by all four sorted-subset donors than for non-shared clonotypes. When four donors were compared, the shared fraction of clonotypes was about 5% for naive CD4, 3.5% to 4% for naive CD8, 2% to 2.5% for memory CD4, and roughly 0.43% for memory CD8. Only blood was sampled, and tissue TCR repertoires likely differ from those in blood. Incomplete sequencing was indicated by rarefaction of sorted-subset datasets, despite the large sequencing depth.

The CDR3 has 15 amino acids, counting the end cysteine and phenylalanine. Only CDR3 DNA remains: 45 bases, in frame from the first base. Trimming costs V 6 bases and J 6 bases, and their ends lie 19 bases apart. In the germline V gene, CDR1 corresponds to SNHLY and CDR2 to FYNNEI. Using the deep immunoSEQ assay, multiplex PCR amplified TCR CDR3 regions from genomic DNA. Extracted genomic DNA from each cell subset was distributed evenly across all wells of several immunoSEQ 96-well plates, and each plate was treated as a replicate. For sorted subsets, 150 to 250 ng genomic DNA, equal to 30,000 or so T cell genomes, was loaded into each replicate PCR. Purified libraries were measured with a Qubit 3.0 fluorometer, size-checked on a Bioanalyzer 2100, and measured again with the KAPA Library Quantification kit. Every immunoSEQ 96-well plate was sequenced on a dedicated single-read 150-cycle Illumina NextSeq 550 flow cell. The paper's processing steps were these. Because the immunoSEQ output included only junctional sequences and no quality scores, the filtering could not be the same as the filtering used for full-length reads. To assign V/J genes and CDR3, sequences were annotated using PyIR, a Python wrapper for IgBLAST v1.9, with IMGT germline references. Any read was removed if the V/J assignment was weak (E-value above 1e-6), the CDR3 was missing, or the read contained stop codons, out-of-frame junctions, or ambiguous translated residues. V3J clonotypes were defined as sequences sharing an identical inferred V gene, J gene, and CDR3 amino acid sequence. Percentage overlap between repertoires was calculated by dividing the number of shared unique clonotypes by the size of the smaller repertoire. Three approaches were used to assess repertoire richness: RTK rarefaction, the Chao1 estimator, and Recon v2.1 estimates of unobserved clonotypes. Generation probabilities were computed with OLGA for all TCRbeta clonotypes obtained by the gDNA method from several donors. The immuneACCESS repertoire file appears here via TCRdb, limited to in-frame rearrangements. These files lack a portion of the clones; in checked studies, under half of the deficit traces to unresolved V genes, and the cause of the others is not known. The V and J calls and the clone size are those of that table, but D and trimming were determined from the DNA. In this sample the table shows millions of clones, about 92% of which occur a single time. The top ten clones comprise roughly 0.13% of the sample.

With respect to this clone: Its specific antigen is unknown. The input lacks base qualities; no much larger clone sits a single base away.

Donors were healthy HIV-negative adults with no recently reported acute infections or vaccinations. Every donor was a Caucasian adult living in Nashville, Tennessee, USA. CD4+ T cells were enriched by magnetic negative selection; naive cells were then positively selected on CD45RA, and the negative fraction formed the memory subset. After blood collection by leukapheresis, PBMCs were isolated using Ficoll-Histopaque density gradient centrifugation and then cryopreserved in the vapor phase of liquid nitrogen. Analytical flow cytometry was used to check the purity and quantity of every magnetically sorted T cell population. Genomic DNA was isolated from every sorted fraction and measured by UV absorbance on a Nanodrop 2000c.

The sequence was collected from a man younger than 35 in good health. Sequencing was performed on naive CD4+ T cells sorted from blood. Reading the label with the study, this specimen's cell subset or site is: CD45RA+ positively selected. In this chain, TRBV2 is recombined with TRBJ2-3; possibly the D gene is TRBD1, per 6 matching bases. The CDR3 region has the sequence CASRPADRLLDTQYF. The nucleotides are TGTGCCAGCAGGCCAGCGGACAGACTATTGGATACGCAGTATTTT.